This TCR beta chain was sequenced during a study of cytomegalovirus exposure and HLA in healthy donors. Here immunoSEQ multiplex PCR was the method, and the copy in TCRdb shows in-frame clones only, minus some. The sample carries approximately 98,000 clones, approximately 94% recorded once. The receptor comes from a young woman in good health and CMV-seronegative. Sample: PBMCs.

The CDR3 bases are TGTGCCAGCAGGGGGGACTACTACGAGCAGTACTTC. It codes for CASRGDYYEQYF. This chain connects TRBV6-1 to TRBJ2-7; 7 positions agree with TRBD2. The CDR3 has 12 amino acids. The germline CDR1 and CDR2 sequences are MNHNS and SASEGT. V lost 6 bases to trimming and J lost 3 bases; unmatched junction nucleotides: 2.